This T cell receptor (beta chain) was profiled in a study of response to subunit inactivated influenza vaccine. Germline V CDR1 and CDR2: SGHVS, FQNEAQ. Trimming left V 0 bases short and J 13 bases short, with 10 bases between. The CDR3 consists of 12 residues. Using its own MiXCR run on the RT-PCR reads, TCRdb lists one record per CDR3 protein. The sample contains more than 450,000 distinct CDR3 sequences, roughly 12% of which appear only once. The sample was also reused in another study, on T cells expressing NK-cell markers. That report adds: TCR beta cDNA was generated via 5'RACE template switching incorporating UMIs.

This material consisted of PBMCs from blood, taken on the day of vaccination. This clonotype originated in a man aged 45-65 years who received an inactivated influenza vaccine. The rearrangement uses TRBV7-8 and TRBJ2-1, with D perhaps TRBD1 (6 bases). In nucleotides, the CDR3 is TGTGCCAGCAGCTTAGCGGGGGCCCGCCAGTTCTTC. Protein: CASSLAGARQFF.